The 30 T cell receptor beta chains in this list originate from one sample, sequenced in a study of cytomegalovirus exposure and HLA in healthy donors. The PCR contained 60 Vbeta and 13 Jbeta primers. Produced via immunoSEQ multiplex PCR; TCRdb's table is partial and in-frame only. The sample records some 110,000 clones, 73% being singletons. The sample was PBMCs. The source is a woman in her thirties in good health and CMV-seronegative.

V is TRBV4-2 and J is TRBJ2-3, with unresolved D. Germline loops: CDR1 LGHNA, CDR2 YNFKEQ. Trimming shortened V by 1 base and J by 4 bases, and 6 bases separated the two germline ends. CDR3 length equals 13 residues. The CDR3 bases are TGTGCCAGCAGCCAAGCCCTCTCAGATACGCAGTATTTT. Protein: CASSQALSDTQYF.

The chain joins TRBV6-5 to TRBJ2-7, with D perhaps matching TRBD1 (6 bases). This CDR3 is 15 amino acids long. Germline V gene data show CDR1 as MNHEY and CDR2 as SVGAGI. Trimming took 0 bases from V and 4 from J, leaving 13 bases between them. The DNA for the CDR3 is TGTGCCAGCAGTTACTCCTACCTCAGGGGTTACGAGCAGTACTTC. The encoded protein is CASSYSYLRGYEQYF.

The chain joins TRBV4-1 to TRBJ2-7; 9 bases are a match to TRBD2. V lost 0 bases to trimming and J lost 4 bases; unmatched junction nucleotides: 13. Germline V gene lookup returns CDR1 MGHRA and CDR2 YSYEKL. The CDR3 is made up of 18 amino acids. DNA for the CDR3: TGCGCCAGCAGCCAAGATCGGGGGGCTAGCGGGACACCTTACGAGCAGTACTTC. This codes for CASSQDRGASGTPYEQYF.

This clone was seen a single time. V is TRBV11-2 and J is TRBJ2-6, with D possibly matching TRBD1 (5 bases). Trimming cost V 2 bases and J 7 bases, with 15 bases left between them. This CDR3 comprises 16 residues. CDR1 and CDR2 from the germline V gene are SGHAT and FQNNGV. This chain's CDR3 is CASSLLLAGYANVLTF. The DNA for the CDR3 is TGTGCCAGCAGCTTATTGTTGGCAGGGTACGCCAACGTCCTGACTTTC.

This chain uses TRBV7-2 with TRBJ1-2; TRBD1 matches at 10 bases. Germline CDR1 is SGHTA and CDR2 is FQGNSA. V lost 5 bases, J lost 9 bases, and 6 bases stayed unmatched. The CDR3 sequence is 13 residues long. DNA for the CDR3: TGTGCCAGCAGCCGGACAGGGGGACAGCGCTACACCTTC. Protein product: CASSRTGGQRYTF.

The sample holds one count of this clone. The chain has TRBV5-6 and TRBJ1-5, with D tentatively TRBD1 (5 bases). Deletions cut 0 bases from V and 6 bases from J, with 13 bases between. The CDR3 is 15 amino acids. Germline loops: CDR1 SGHDT, CDR2 YYEEEE. The CDR3 coding sequence is TGTGCCAGCAGCTTGGCCACGGGGGAGGGTCAGCCCCAGCATTTT. Residues: CASSLATGEGQPQHF.

The chain employs TRBV2 and TRBJ1-5, with TRBD1 as a possible D gene (5 bases). Trimming removed 6 bases from V and 5 bases from J, with 11 bases in between. The CDR3 totals 13 residues. Germline V gives CDR1 SNHLY, CDR2 FYNNEI. CDR3 DNA sequence: TGTGCCAGCAGCCTGACAGTCTATCAGCCCCAGCATTTT. This translates into CASSLTVYQPQHF.

The V gene is TRBV19, the J gene TRBJ1-5, with D perhaps TRBD1 (5 bases). The end of the DNA aligns better with TRBJ2-3, so the J call may be wrong. The CDR3 loop spans 13 amino acids. CDR1 and CDR2 from the germline V gene are LNHDA and SQIVND (reference sequence). CDR3 coding DNA: TGTGCCACAACCCCGACAGCGAATCAGCCCCAGTATTTT. Protein: CATTPTANQPQYF.

V usage is TRBV30 and J usage is TRBJ2-7; 12 nucleotides agree with TRBD1. The germline CDR1 and CDR2 sequences are GTSNPN and SVGIG (reference sequence). Trimming cost V 4 bases and J 8 bases; bases outside gene matches: 6. The CDR3 totals 13 residues. As DNA, the CDR3 is TGTGCCTGGAATGAGGGGGACAGGGGGCAGCAGTACTTC. Amino acids: CAWNEGDRGQQYF.

The chain employs TRBV4-3 and TRBJ1-4; no firm D call. Trimming removed 1 base from V and 5 bases from J, with 14 bases in between. Germline V gene data show CDR1 as LGHNA and CDR2 as YSLEER. CDR3 length: 16 residues. CDR3 sequence (DNA): TGCGCCAGCAGCCAAGGAATCAGAACAGAAAATGAAAAACTGTTTTTT. It encodes CASSQGIRTENEKLFF.

V usage is TRBV7-9 and J usage is TRBJ2-4; no firm D call. V was pared by 2 bases and J by 2 bases, with 7 bases between. The germline CDR1 and CDR2 sequences are SEHNR and FQNEAQ (reference sequence). The CDR3 sequence is 14 residues long. The CDR3 DNA reads TGTGCCAGCAGCTTAATCACAACCAAAAACATTCAGTACTTC. Protein: CASSLITTKNIQYF.

The V gene is TRBV12-5, the J gene TRBJ2-3; D possibly corresponds to TRBD1 (5 bases). CDR3 size: 14 residues. Trimming left V 0 bases short and J 4 bases short, with 8 bases between. Looked up from germline, CDR1 is LGHNT and CDR2 is FRNRAP. CDR3 nucleotides: TGTGCTAGTGGTTTGGTCAGGGTGGCAGATACGCAGTATTTT. Translation gives CASGLVRVADTQYF.

The chain has TRBV9 and TRBJ1-2, with a tentative D call TRBD1 (6 bases). Germline CDR1 is SGDLS and CDR2 is YYNGEE. The CDR3 loop spans 17 amino acids. Trimming removed 3 bases from V and 5 bases from J, with 23 bases in between. CDR3 sequence reads: CASSGIRDIKPGYGYTF. For the CDR3, the DNA is TGTGCCAGCAGCGGAATCAGGGACATTAAACCCGGGTATGGCTACACCTTC.

V and J are TRBV11-1 and TRBJ2-7; 11 bases line up with TRBD1. This CDR3 has 17 residues. V dropped 5 bases and J dropped 4; count of bases not matched to a gene: 13. Per the germline V gene, CDR1 is SGHAT and CDR2 is FQDESV (reference sequence). The CDR3 region has the DNA TGTGCCAGCAGCCTGGTAGGGACCGGACAGGGGGCATACGAGCAGTACTTC. This gives the protein CASSLVGTGQGAYEQYF.

V is TRBV6-5 and J is TRBJ2-2; possibly TRBD2 for D (5 bases). V lost 7 bases and J 0 bases, leaving 9 bases between the germline ends. The CDR3 totals 14 residues. Germline V gene lookup returns CDR1 MNHEY and CDR2 SVGAGI. The CDR3: CASTFGANTGELFF. The CDR3 region has the DNA TGTGCCAGCACTTTCGGGGCGAACACCGGGGAGCTGTTTTTT.

V is TRBV30 and J is TRBJ1-1; no clear D gene. CDR3 length equals 12 residues. With 2 bases removed from V and 7 bases from J, the gap between germline ends came to 11 bases. Germline CDR1 reads GTSNPN; CDR2 reads SVGIG (reference sequence). Here the CDR3 reads CAWSYNQDEAFF. The CDR3 nucleotides read TGTGCCTGGAGTTATAACCAGGATGAAGCTTTCTTT. Full variable domain (rest looked up from reference TRBV30 and TRBJ1-1): SQTIHQWPATLVQPVGSPLSLECTVEGTSNPNLYWYRQAAGRGLQLLFYSVGIGQISSEVPQNLSASRPQDRQFILSSKKLLLSDSGFYLCAWSYNQDEAFFGQGTRLTVV.

This chain joins TRBV5-1 and TRBJ2-1, with 9 bases lining up with TRBD2. Germline V gene sequence: CDR1 SGHRS, CDR2 YFSETQ. Trimming took 2 bases from V and 7 from J; bases not matched to a gene: 4. This CDR3 contains 14 residues. DNA of the CDR3: TGCGCCAGCAGCTTAACTAGCGGGCCAAATGAGCAGTTCTTC. As protein: CASSLTSGPNEQFF.

The chain combines TRBV10-3 with TRBJ1-2, with 11 nucleotides matching TRBD1. CDR1 and CDR2 (germline): ENHRY, SYGVKD. The V gene end was trimmed by 8 bases and the J gene end by 7 bases; junction bases not matched to a gene: 6. The CDR3 runs to 13 residues. The CDR3 DNA is TGTGCCATCGTGGGACAGGGGGAGAGTGGCTACACCTTC. It translates to CAIVGQGESGYTF.

V usage is TRBV6-1 and J usage is TRBJ1-5; 10 nucleotides align to TRBD1. V shed 11 bases and J 6 bases; nucleotides not matched to a gene: 13. The CDR3 loop spans 15 amino acids. Germline V gives CDR1 MNHNS, CDR2 SASEGT. CDR3: CAGGLTGQGVQPQHF. The CDR3 DNA reads as TGTGCCGGCGGTCTTACTGGACAGGGGGTTCAGCCCCAGCATTTT.

The chain links TRBV30 to TRBJ1-1; D is perhaps TRBD1 (5 bases). In germline, CDR1 is GTSNPN, CDR2 SVGIG (reference sequence). The V end lost 3 bases, the J end lost 3 bases, and 14 bases lay between the germline ends. The CDR3 contains 14 residues. The CDR3 DNA follows: TGTGCCTGGAGCCCCCTGGTCAGGGACACTGAAGCTTTCTTT. Translated, it gives CAWSPLVRDTEAFF.

The rearrangement links TRBV25-1 to TRBJ1-1, with a possible D match to TRBD1 (6 bases). Germline CDR1 is MGHDK and CDR2 is SYGVNS. There are 13 residues in the CDR3. Trimming removed 8 bases from V and 3 bases from J, with 13 bases in between. CDR3 bases: TGTGCCAGCGTGTTCAGGACAGACACTGAAGCTTTCTTT. Its protein product is CASVFRTDTEAFF.

The chain is built from TRBV13 and TRBJ1-2; no clear D. Germline-derived CDR1 and CDR2 are PRHDT and FYEKMQ (reference sequence). Trimming shortened V by 8 bases and J by 0 bases, and 13 bases separated the two germline ends. CDR3 size: 14 residues. CDR3 coding DNA: TGTGCCAGCCTGTGGGCAGGTGCTAACTATGGCTACACCTTC. Translating gives CASLWAGANYGYTF.

The chain combines TRBV5-1 with TRBJ1-5; D possibly corresponds to TRBD1 (5 bases). The CDR3 contains 15 residues. Germline CDR1 SGHRS, CDR2 YFSETQ. V was cut by 0 bases and J by 6 bases, with 13 bases left in between. In nucleotides, the CDR3 is TGCGCCAGCAGCTTGGAGGGGCAGGGTGCTCAGCCCCAGCATTTT. This sequence encodes CASSLEGQGAQPQHF.

The chain combines TRBV30 with TRBJ2-7; 9 nucleotides line up with TRBD1. Germline loops: CDR1 GTSNPN, CDR2 SVGIG (reference sequence). The CDR3 spans 14 residues. The V gene end was trimmed by 2 bases and the J gene end by 3 bases; junction bases not matched to a gene: 5. The CDR3 DNA is TGTGCCTGGAGTTTAGGGACAGGGAACTACGAGCAGTACTTC. Its translation: CAWSLGTGNYEQYF. Full variable domain (rest looked up from reference TRBV30 and TRBJ2-7): SQTIHQWPATLVQPVGSPLSLECTVEGTSNPNLYWYRQAAGRGLQLLFYSVGIGQISSEVPQNLSASRPQDRQFILSSKKLLLSDSGFYLCAWSLGTGNYEQYFGPGTRLTVT.

The chain has TRBV18 and TRBJ2-1; 11 nucleotides agree with TRBD2. With V trimmed by 3 bases and J by 14 bases, 9 bases remained unmatched. Germline V lookup: CDR1 KGHSH, CDR2 LQKENI. The length of the CDR3 is 14 residues. The DNA of the CDR3 is TGTGCCAGCTCACCGGTAGCGGGGGGGCCTGTTGAGTTCTTC. Residues: CASSPVAGGPVEFF.

V usage is TRBV10-3 and J usage is TRBJ1-1; D remains ambiguous. The CDR3 is 15 amino acids. Germline assignment: CDR1 ENHRY and CDR2 SYGVKD. Trimming pared 0 bases from V and 4 bases from J, leaving 12 bases between. DNA of the CDR3: TGTGCCATCAGTGAGTCTGGCGGGGAGCTCACTGAAGCTTTCTTT. Translation: CAISESGGELTEAFF.

This chain uses TRBV5-1 with TRBJ1-4, with 8 bases lining up with TRBD1. Trimming at V came to 3 bases and at J to 3 bases, leaving 7 bases not matched to a gene. There are 16 residues in the CDR3. CDR1 and CDR2 (germline): SGHRS, YFSETQ. The CDR3 DNA follows: TGCGCCAGCAGCTCGGGACAGGTCGCCGCTAATGAAAAACTGTTTTTT. Amino acid sequence: CASSSGQVAANEKLFF.

This clone occurred a few times. The chain has TRBV4-2 and TRBJ1-2; D is undetermined. Trimming cost V 1 base and J 8 bases, with 17 bases left between them. The CDR3 length is 15 residues. Germline V gene sequence: CDR1 LGHNA, CDR2 YNFKEQ. The DNA of the CDR3 is TGTGCCAGCAGCCAAGGTACGCAGCCCCTCGGGGGCTACACCTTC. Protein sequence: CASSQGTQPLGGYTF.

This chain joins TRBV2 and TRBJ2-2, with D possibly matching TRBD2 (6 bases). The CDR3 consists of 15 residues. Germline V CDR1 and CDR2: SNHLY, FYNNEI. Trimming took off 6 bases at V and 2 bases at J, with 13 bases between the two ends. The CDR3, as DNA: TGTGCCAGCAGGTTTTCGGGGGTTAACACCGGGGAGCTGTTTTTT. This translates into CASRFSGVNTGELFF.

The genes are TRBV19 and TRBJ1-1; D might be TRBD1 (5 bases). There are 14 residues in the CDR3. Germline assignment: CDR1 LNHDA and CDR2 SQIVND (reference sequence). V was pared by 7 bases and J by 6 bases, with 18 bases between. CDR3 loop: CASTQQGGAAEAFF. As DNA, the CDR3 is TGTGCCAGTACCCAGCAGGGCGGTGCAGCTGAAGCTTTCTTT.